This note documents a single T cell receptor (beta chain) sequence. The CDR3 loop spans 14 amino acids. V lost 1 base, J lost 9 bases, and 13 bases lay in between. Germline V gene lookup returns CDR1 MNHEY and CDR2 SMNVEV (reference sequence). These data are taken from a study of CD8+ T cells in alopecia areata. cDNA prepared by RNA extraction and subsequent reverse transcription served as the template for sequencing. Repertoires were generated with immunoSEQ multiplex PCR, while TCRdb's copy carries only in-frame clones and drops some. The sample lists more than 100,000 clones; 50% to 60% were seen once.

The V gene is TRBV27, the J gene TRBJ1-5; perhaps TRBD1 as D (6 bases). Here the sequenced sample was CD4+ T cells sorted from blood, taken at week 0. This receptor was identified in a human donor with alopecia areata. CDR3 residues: CASSLYLGGWPQHF. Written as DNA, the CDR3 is TGTGCCAGCAGTTTATATTTAGGGGGGTGGCCCCAGCATTTT.